This TCR beta chain was profiled in a study of blood T cell repertoires in COVID-19. Background on the study: Material from acute and convalescent COVID-19 was sourced from the United States, Italy and Spain. In each case, the material was cDNA or gDNA derived from T cells, B-cell-depleted T cells, or PBMCs.

Participants' own reports of clinical history determined their cohort assignment. Per the original data handling: Reference gene primer amplification in the assay estimated nucleated cell counts. Libraries were prepared by immunoSEQ multiplex PCR; TCRdb keeps only in-frame clonotypes and omits some of them. V, J and clone size were drawn from that table, and D and trimming were deduced from the DNA. The repertoire holds about 430,000 clones, with approximately 87% as singletons. V was trimmed by 4 bases and J by 1 base, leaving 9 bases between them. Germline V gene lookup returns CDR1 SGHRS and CDR2 YFSETQ. The CDR3 consists of 14 residues.

The receptor was derived from a woman younger than 45 with acute COVID-19. The chain combines TRBV5-1 with TRBJ2-1; no reliable D call. Sequencing input: PBMCs or T cells enriched from blood (not recorded which). The CDR3 protein is CASSPQWSYNEQFF. DNA for the CDR3: TGCGCCAGCAGCCCGCAGTGGTCCTACAATGAGCAGTTCTTC.